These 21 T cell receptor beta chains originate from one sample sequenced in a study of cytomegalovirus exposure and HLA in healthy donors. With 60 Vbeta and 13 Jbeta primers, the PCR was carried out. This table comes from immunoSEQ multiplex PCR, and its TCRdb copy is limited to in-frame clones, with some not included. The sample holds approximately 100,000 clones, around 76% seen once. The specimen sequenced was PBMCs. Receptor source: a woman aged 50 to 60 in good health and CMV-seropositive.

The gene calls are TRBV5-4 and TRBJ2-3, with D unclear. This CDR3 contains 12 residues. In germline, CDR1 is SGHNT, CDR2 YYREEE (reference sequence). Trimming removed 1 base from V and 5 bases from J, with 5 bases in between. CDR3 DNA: TGTGCCAGCAGCTTGTTCTTAGATACGCAGTATTTT. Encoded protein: CASSLFLDTQYF.

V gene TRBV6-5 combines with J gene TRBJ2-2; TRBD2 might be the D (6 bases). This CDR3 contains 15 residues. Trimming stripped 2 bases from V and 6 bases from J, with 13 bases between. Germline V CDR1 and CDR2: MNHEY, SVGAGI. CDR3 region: CASSYGGILAGELFF. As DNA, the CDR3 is TGTGCCAGCAGTTACGGAGGGATTCTAGCCGGGGAGCTGTTTTTT.

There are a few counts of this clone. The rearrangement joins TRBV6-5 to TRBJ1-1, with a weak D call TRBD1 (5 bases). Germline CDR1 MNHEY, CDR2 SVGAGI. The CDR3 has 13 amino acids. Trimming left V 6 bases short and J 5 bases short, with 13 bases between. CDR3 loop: CASSLDGGTEAFF. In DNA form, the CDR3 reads TGTGCCAGCAGCCTCGATGGGGGGACTGAAGCTTTCTTT.

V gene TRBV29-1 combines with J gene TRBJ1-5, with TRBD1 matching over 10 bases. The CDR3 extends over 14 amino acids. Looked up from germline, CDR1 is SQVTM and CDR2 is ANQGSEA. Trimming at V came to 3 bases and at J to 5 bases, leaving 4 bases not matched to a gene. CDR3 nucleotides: TGCAGCGTTGACTTTGGGACAGGGGATCAGCCCCAGCATTTT. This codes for CSVDFGTGDQPQHF.

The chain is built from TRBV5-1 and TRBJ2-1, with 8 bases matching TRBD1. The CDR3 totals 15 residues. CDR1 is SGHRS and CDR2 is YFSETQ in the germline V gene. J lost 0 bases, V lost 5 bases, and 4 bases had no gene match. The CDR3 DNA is TGCGCCAGCAGAGCAGGGGGCCTCTCCTACAATGAGCAGTTCTTC. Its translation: CASRAGGLSYNEQFF.

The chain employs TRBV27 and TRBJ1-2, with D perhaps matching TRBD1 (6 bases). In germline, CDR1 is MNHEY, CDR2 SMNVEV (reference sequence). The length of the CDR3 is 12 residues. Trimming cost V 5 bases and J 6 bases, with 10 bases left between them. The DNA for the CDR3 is TGTGCCAGCAGTGAGGGGGGGCATGGCTACACCTTC. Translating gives CASSEGGHGYTF.

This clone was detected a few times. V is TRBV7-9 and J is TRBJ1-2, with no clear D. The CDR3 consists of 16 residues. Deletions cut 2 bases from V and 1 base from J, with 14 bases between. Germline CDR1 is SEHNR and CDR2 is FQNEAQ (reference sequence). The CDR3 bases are TGTGCCAGCAGCTTATCCGGGAGGGAGGGTAACTATGGCTACACCTTC. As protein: CASSLSGREGNYGYTF. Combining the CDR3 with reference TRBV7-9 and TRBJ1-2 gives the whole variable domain DTGVSQNPRHKITKRGQNVTFRCDPISEHNRLYWYRQTLGQGPEFLTYFQNEAQLEKSRLLSDRFSAERPKGSFSTLEIQRTEQGDSAMYLCASSLSGREGNYGYTFGSGTRLTVV.

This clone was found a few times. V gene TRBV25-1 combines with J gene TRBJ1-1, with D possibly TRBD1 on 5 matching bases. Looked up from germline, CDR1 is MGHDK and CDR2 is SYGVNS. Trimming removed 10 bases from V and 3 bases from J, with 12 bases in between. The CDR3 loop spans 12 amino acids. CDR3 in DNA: TGTGCCACAGGGAAGATTGACACTGAAGCTTTCTTT. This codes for CATGKIDTEAFF.

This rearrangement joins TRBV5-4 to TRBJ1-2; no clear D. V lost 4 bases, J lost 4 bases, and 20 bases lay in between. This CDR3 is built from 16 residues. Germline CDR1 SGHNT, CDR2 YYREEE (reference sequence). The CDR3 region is CASSREGGSRTYGYTF. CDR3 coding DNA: TGTGCCAGCAGCAGGGAGGGCGGCAGCCGAACCTATGGCTACACCTTC.

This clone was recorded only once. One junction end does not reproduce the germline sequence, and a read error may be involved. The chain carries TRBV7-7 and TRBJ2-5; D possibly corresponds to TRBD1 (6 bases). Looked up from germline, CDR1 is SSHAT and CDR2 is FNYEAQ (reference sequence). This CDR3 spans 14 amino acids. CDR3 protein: CASSLQGTQETQYF. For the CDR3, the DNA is TGTGCTAGCAGCTTGCAGGGGACCCAAGAGACCCAGTACTTC.

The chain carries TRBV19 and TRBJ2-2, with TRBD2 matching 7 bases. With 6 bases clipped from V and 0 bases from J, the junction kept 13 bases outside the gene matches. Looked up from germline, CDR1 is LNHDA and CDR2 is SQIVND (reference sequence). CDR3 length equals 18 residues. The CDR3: CASRGGLGGRPNTGELFF. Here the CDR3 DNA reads TGTGCCAGTAGGGGGGGGTTGGGGGGACGCCCGAACACCGGGGAGCTGTTTTTT. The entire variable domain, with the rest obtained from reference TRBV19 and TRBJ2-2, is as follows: DGGITQSPKYLFRKEGQNVTLSCEQNLNHDAMYWYRQDPGQGLRLIYYSQIVNDFQKGDIAEGYSVSREKKESFPLTVTSAQKNPTAFYLCASRGGLGGRPNTGELFFGEGSRLTVL.

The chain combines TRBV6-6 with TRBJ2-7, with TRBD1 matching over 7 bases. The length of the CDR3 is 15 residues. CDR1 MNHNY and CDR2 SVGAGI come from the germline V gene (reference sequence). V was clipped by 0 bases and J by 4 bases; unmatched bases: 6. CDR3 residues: CASSYSTGFPYEQYF. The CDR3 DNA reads TGTGCCAGCAGTTACTCGACAGGGTTCCCGTACGAGCAGTACTTC.

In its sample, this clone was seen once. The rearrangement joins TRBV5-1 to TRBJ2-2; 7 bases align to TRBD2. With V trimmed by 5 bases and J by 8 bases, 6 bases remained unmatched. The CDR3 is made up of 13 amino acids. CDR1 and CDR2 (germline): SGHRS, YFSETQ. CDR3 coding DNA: TGCGCCAGCAGTTCTAGCGGTGGAGGGGAGCTGTTTTTT. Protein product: CASSSSGGGELFF.

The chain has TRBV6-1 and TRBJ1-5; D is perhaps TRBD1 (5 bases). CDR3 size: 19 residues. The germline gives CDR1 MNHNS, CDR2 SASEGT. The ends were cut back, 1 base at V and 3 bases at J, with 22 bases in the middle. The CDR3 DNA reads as TGTGCCAGCAGTGAAGGTCTCGGGGGGGAGGACCCGTTCAATCAGCCCCAGCATTTT. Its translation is CASSEGLGGEDPFNQPQHF.

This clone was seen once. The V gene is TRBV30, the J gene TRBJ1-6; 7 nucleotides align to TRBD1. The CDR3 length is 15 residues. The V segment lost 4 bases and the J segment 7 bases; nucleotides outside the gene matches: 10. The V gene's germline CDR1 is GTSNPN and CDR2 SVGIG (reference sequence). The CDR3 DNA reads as TGTGCCTGGAATCAGGTGACAGGGTGGAATTCACCCCTCCACTTT. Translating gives CAWNQVTGWNSPLHF.

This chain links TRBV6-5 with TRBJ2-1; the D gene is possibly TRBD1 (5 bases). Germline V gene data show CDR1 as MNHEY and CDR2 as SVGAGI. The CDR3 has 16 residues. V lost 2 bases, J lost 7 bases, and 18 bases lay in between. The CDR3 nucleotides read TGTGCCAGCAGTTACCAGAGTACAGGTCCTCGAAATGAGCAGTTCTTC. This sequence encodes CASSYQSTGPRNEQFF.

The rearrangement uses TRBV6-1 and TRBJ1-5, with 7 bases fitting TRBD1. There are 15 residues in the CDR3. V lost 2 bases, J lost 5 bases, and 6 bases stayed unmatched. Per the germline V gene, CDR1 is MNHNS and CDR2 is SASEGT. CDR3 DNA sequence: TGTGCCAGCAGTGAAATAGGGGGCTACCATCAGCCCCAGCATTTT. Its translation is CASSEIGGYHQPQHF.

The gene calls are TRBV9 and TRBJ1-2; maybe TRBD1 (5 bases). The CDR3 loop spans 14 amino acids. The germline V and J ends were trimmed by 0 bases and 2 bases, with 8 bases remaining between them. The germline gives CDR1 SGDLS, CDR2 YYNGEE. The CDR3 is CASSVESGNYGYTF. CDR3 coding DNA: TGTGCCAGCAGCGTAGAGTCAGGGAACTATGGCTACACCTTC.

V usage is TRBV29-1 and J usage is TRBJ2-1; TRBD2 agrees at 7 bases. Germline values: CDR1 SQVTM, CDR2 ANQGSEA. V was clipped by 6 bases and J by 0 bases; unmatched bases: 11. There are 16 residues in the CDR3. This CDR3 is CSVPTGSGNSYNEQFF. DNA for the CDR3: TGCAGCGTGCCGACTGGGAGCGGGAACTCCTACAATGAGCAGTTCTTC.

CDR3 protein: CASSRGLAGGPGTYEQYF. The DNA of the CDR3 is TGTGCCAGTAGCCGAGGACTAGCGGGAGGGCCAGGAACCTACGAGCAGTACTTC. J is TRBJ2-7 and V is TRBV19, with 15 bases aligning to TRBD2. The CDR3 has 18 amino acids. V gave up 6 bases and J gave up 2 bases; unmatched junction bases: 11. Germline loops: CDR1 LNHDA, CDR2 SQIVND (reference sequence).

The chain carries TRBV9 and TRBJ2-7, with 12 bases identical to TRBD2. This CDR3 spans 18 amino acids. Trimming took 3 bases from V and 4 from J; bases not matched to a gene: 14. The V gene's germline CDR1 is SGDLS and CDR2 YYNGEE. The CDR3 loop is CASSAGGLAGGPGYEQYF. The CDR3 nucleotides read TGTGCCAGCAGCGCAGGAGGGCTAGCGGGAGGGCCGGGGTACGAGCAGTACTTC.